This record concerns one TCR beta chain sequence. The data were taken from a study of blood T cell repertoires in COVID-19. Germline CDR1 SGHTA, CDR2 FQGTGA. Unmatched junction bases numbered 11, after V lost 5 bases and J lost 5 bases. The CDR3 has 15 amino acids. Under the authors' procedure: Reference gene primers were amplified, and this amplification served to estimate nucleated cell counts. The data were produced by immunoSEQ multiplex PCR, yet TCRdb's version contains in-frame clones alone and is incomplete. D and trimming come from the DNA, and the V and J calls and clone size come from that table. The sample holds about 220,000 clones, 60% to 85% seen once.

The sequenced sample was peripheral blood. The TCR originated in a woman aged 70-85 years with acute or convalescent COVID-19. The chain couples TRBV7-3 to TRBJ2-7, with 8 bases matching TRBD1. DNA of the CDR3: TGTGCCAGCAGCATCCCCGGGACAGGAAGCAACGAGCAGTACTTC. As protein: CASSIPGTGSNEQYF.